One and the same sample provided the 30 T cell receptor beta chains below, sequenced in a study of beta chain features in type 1 diabetes. Study-level findings and limits: Moderate yet significant TCRB CDR3 shortening was seen in Type 1 diabetes patients in all four CD4+ subsets.

The study reverse transcribed the entire isolated RNA, so it sequenced expressed TCRB transcripts. This table comes from immunoSEQ multiplex PCR, and its TCRdb copy is limited to in-frame clones, with some not included. The table has hundreds of thousands of clones, about an eighth seen once; the top ten hold 0.035% to 0.045%. Their antigens remain unidentified. Material: naive CD4+ T cells from blood. These receptors all stem from a man between 18 and 35 years old with type 1 diabetes.

The V call is TRBV7-9, the J call TRBJ1-2; possible D gene TRBD1, 6 bases. From germline, CDR1 is SEHNR and CDR2 FQNEAQ (reference sequence). This CDR3 has 15 amino acids. V lost 2 bases, J lost 3 bases, and 13 bases lay in between. Here the CDR3 reads CASSLPDGGYYGYTF. CDR3 nucleotide sequence: TGTGCCAGCAGCTTACCCGATGGGGGCTACTATGGCTACACCTTC. Based on the CDR3 plus reference TRBV7-9 and TRBJ1-2, the full variable domain is DTGVSQNPRHKITKRGQNVTFRCDPISEHNRLYWYRQTLGQGPEFLTYFQNEAQLEKSRLLSDRFSAERPKGSFSTLEIQRTEQGDSAMYLCASSLPDGGYYGYTFGSGTRLTVV.

This chain connects TRBV19 to TRBJ2-7; TRBD2 matches at 7 bases. The CDR3 spans 12 residues. Germline values: CDR1 LNHDA, CDR2 SQIVND (reference sequence). Trimming at V came to 7 bases and at J to 3 bases, leaving 3 bases not matched to a gene. The CDR3 loop is CASKGLSYEQYF. CDR3 bases: TGTGCCAGTAAGGGACTAAGCTACGAGCAGTACTTC.

The chain recombines TRBV15 with TRBJ2-3; no firm D call. Germline values: CDR1 LNHNV, CDR2 YYDKDF (reference sequence). The CDR3 sequence is 16 residues long. V lost 1 base to trimming and J lost 1 base, with 12 bases between them. CDR3 nucleotides: TGTGCCACCAGCAGAGGTGGCGGAACTGGCACAGATACGCAGTATTTT. Translation: CATSRGGGTGTDTQYF.

V usage is TRBV18 and J usage is TRBJ1-6, with a weak D call TRBD1 (6 bases). The CDR3 sequence is 15 residues long. CDR1 is KGHSH, CDR2 LQKENI, per germline. V lost 4 bases to trimming and J lost 5 bases, with 12 bases between them. In nucleotides, the CDR3 is TGTGCCAGCTCACAGGAGACAGGCCATAATTCACCCCTCCACTTT. It translates to CASSQETGHNSPLHF.

The rearrangement joins TRBV2 to TRBJ2-1; 12 nucleotides agree with TRBD2. Losses at the gene ends were 7 bases for V and 6 bases for J; bases not matched to a gene: 10. This CDR3 has 16 residues. The germline V gene encodes CDR1 SNHLY and CDR2 FYNNEI. The CDR3: CASMSLGLAGPNEQFF. In DNA form, the CDR3 reads TGTGCCAGCATGTCACTTGGACTAGCGGGACCCAATGAGCAGTTCTTC.

The chain has TRBV4-1 and TRBJ1-2; D is unclear. V was trimmed by 1 base and J by 4 bases, leaving 4 bases between them. The CDR3 sequence is 12 residues long. CDR1 and CDR2 (germline): MGHRA, YSYEKL. In DNA, the CDR3 is TGCGCCAGCAGCCAAGCAGGCTATGGCTACACCTTC. Its protein is CASSQAGYGYTF.

The chain combines TRBV9 with TRBJ1-2; D is ambiguous. The CDR3 sequence is 13 residues long. V was cut by 0 bases and J by 4 bases, with 7 bases left in between. Germline CDR1 and CDR2: SGDLS and YYNGEE. In nucleotides, the CDR3 is TGTGCCAGCAGCGTAGAACACGGCTATGGCTACACCTTC. Translated: CASSVEHGYGYTF.

Note on this clone: Additional DNA sequences in this sample encode the identical CDR3. CDR3 in DNA: TGTGCCAGCTCACCGCAGGGGGCGAACACCGGGGAGCTGTTTTTT. Amino acids: CASSPQGANTGELFF. The V gene is TRBV18, the J gene TRBJ2-2, with 7 bases fitting TRBD1. Germline-derived CDR1 and CDR2 are KGHSH and LQKENI. V lost 3 bases, J lost 0 bases, and 1 base stayed unmatched. The CDR3 extends over 15 amino acids.

This clone appeared a few times. J is TRBJ2-7 and V is TRBV28; D uncertain. Germline assignment: CDR1 MDHEN and CDR2 SYDVKM. The CDR3 contains 11 residues. The V end lost 7 bases, the J end lost 0 bases, and 4 bases lay between the germline ends. CDR3 region: CASTSSYEQYF. CDR3 nucleotides: TGTGCCAGCACGAGCTCCTACGAGCAGTACTTC. The whole variable domain, remainder taken from reference TRBV28 and TRBJ2-7, is DVKVTQSSRYLVKRTGEKVFLECVQDMDHENMFWYRQDPGLGLRLIYFSYDVKMKEKGDIPEGYSVSREKKERFSLILESASTNQTSMYLCASTSSYEQYFGPGTRLTVT.

This chain joins TRBV10-3 and TRBJ2-3; 7 bases match TRBD2. Looked up from germline, CDR1 is ENHRY and CDR2 is SYGVKD. The CDR3 has 17 amino acids. With V trimmed by 7 bases and J by 2 bases, 15 bases remained unmatched. CDR3 nucleotides: TGTGCCATCAACGGAGTCGCTAGCGGAGGGACCACAGATACGCAGTATTTT. Its protein product is CAINGVASGGTTDTQYF.

This clone turned up a few times. The sample contains more than one DNA sequence encoding this CDR3. V and J are TRBV5-1 and TRBJ1-6, with TRBD1 matching 8 bases. Germline CDR1 reads SGHRS; CDR2 reads YFSETQ. The V and J ends lost 3 bases and 7 bases, in that order; junction bases with no gene match: 3. This CDR3 is 14 amino acids long. The CDR3 loop reads CASSSTGDNSPLHF. As DNA, the CDR3 is TGCGCCAGCAGCTCGACAGGGGACAATTCACCCCTCCACTTT. The whole variable domain, filled in from reference TRBV5-1 and TRBJ1-6, reads KAGVTQTPRYLIKTRGQQVTLSCSPISGHRSVSWYQQTPGQGLQFLFEYFSETQRNKGNFPGRFSGRQFSNSRSEMNVSTLELGDSALYLCASSSTGDNSPLHFGNGTRLTVT.

In its sample, this clone was seen a few times. This rearrangement joins TRBV4-2 to TRBJ2-1; tentatively, D is TRBD2 (6 bases). Trimming pared 3 bases from V and 1 base from J, leaving 16 bases between. The CDR3 is made up of 17 amino acids. Germline lookup yields CDR1 LGHNA and CDR2 YNFKEQ. The CDR3 DNA sequence: TGTGCCAGCAGCCATAGGACGGATAGCGGATCCTACAATGAGCAGTTCTTC. Amino acid sequence: CASSHRTDSGSYNEQFF.

The chain links TRBV4-1 to TRBJ1-4; no definite D call. The V gene lost 1 base and the J gene lost 8 bases, with 11 bases spanning the gap. The CDR3 covers 14 residues. The V gene's germline CDR1 is MGHRA and CDR2 YSYEKL. CDR3 in amino acids: CASSQVLTNEKLFF. The DNA for the CDR3 is TGCGCCAGCAGCCAAGTCCTGACCAACGAAAAACTGTTTTTT.

The genes are TRBV2 and TRBJ1-6; TRBD1 aligns across 9 bases. From germline, CDR1 is SNHLY and CDR2 FYNNEI. The CDR3 contains 14 residues. V trimming: 7 bases; J trimming: 10 bases; junction bases outside the gene matches: 8. The CDR3 sequence is CASNRDRDRSPLHF. The CDR3 DNA reads TGTGCCAGCAACCGGGACAGGGACCGCTCACCCCTCCACTTT.

Only a few counts were recorded for this clone. This chain connects TRBV2 to TRBJ1-5; tentatively, D is TRBD1 (5 bases). V was pared by 6 bases and J by 7 bases, with 19 bases between. The CDR3 totals 15 residues. Germline CDR1 and CDR2: SNHLY and FYNNEI. CDR3 coding DNA: TGTGCCAGCAGACCAGTGGGAGAGGGGTCCCAGCCCCAGCATTTT. This translates into CASRPVGEGSQPQHF.

The chain has TRBV18 and TRBJ1-5; D not resolved. V dropped 5 bases and J dropped 5 bases, with 7 bases sitting between them. Germline assignment: CDR1 KGHSH and CDR2 LQKENI. The CDR3 is 12 residues long. The CDR3 spells CASSAGDQPQHF. The CDR3 DNA is TGTGCCAGCTCAGCTGGGGATCAGCCCCAGCATTTT.

CDR3 coding DNA: TGTGCCAGCAGCCCGGGGAGGTCTGGAAACACCATATATTTT. Protein sequence: CASSPGRSGNTIYF. The genes are TRBV11-1 and TRBJ1-3; D not certain. Germline-derived CDR1 and CDR2 are SGHAT and FQDESV (reference sequence). The CDR3 runs to 14 residues. The germline V and J ends were trimmed by 5 bases and 1 base, with 9 bases remaining between them.

V gene TRBV13 combines with J gene TRBJ2-1; TRBD2 aligns across 14 bases. Germline loops: CDR1 PRHDT, CDR2 FYEKMQ (reference sequence). This CDR3 is built from 17 residues. J gave up 9 bases and V 4 bases, and 11 bases lay outside the gene matches. The CDR3 reads CASSSLGTSGRRFEQFF. The CDR3 DNA reads as TGTGCCAGCAGCTCCCTTGGGACTAGCGGGAGAAGGTTTGAGCAGTTCTTC. The variable domain in full, with the rest retrieved from reference TRBV13 and TRBJ2-1, is AAGVIQSPRHLIKEKRETATLKCYPIPRHDTVYWYQQGPGQDPQFLISFYEKMQSDKGSIPDRFSAQQFSDYHSELNMSSLELGDSALYFCASSSLGTSGRRFEQFFGPGTRLTVL.

This clone was observed a handful of times. The V call is TRBV27, the J call TRBJ1-1; D is ambiguous. V was clipped by 2 bases and J by 0 bases, with 4 bases between them. In germline, CDR1 is MNHEY, CDR2 SMNVEV (reference sequence). CDR3 length: 13 amino acids. The CDR3 loop reads CASSLQMNTEAFF. For the CDR3, the DNA is TGTGCCAGCAGTTTACAGATGAACACTGAAGCTTTCTTT.

This sequence joins TRBV6-5 and TRBJ1-5; 8 nucleotides line up with TRBD1. This CDR3 region has 14 residues. Germline values: CDR1 MNHEY, CDR2 SVGAGI. The ends lost 6 bases at V and 3 bases at J; junction bases unmatched: 4. The CDR3 here is CASRSDRDNQPQHF. CDR3 bases: TGTGCCAGCAGATCGGACAGGGACAATCAGCCCCAGCATTTT.

The chain uses TRBV6-5 and TRBJ2-1, with 7 bases identical to TRBD1. The germline V gene encodes CDR1 MNHEY and CDR2 SVGAGI. The CDR3 length is 13 residues. Here the CDR3 DNA reads TGTGGTCGGACAGGAGGTAATCACAATGAGCAGTTCTTC. Translating it yields CGRTGGNHNEQFF.

The chain uses TRBV29-1 and TRBJ2-7; 9 bases match TRBD2. J gave up 5 bases and V 4 bases, and 18 bases lay outside the gene matches. Germline V gene lookup returns CDR1 SQVTM and CDR2 ANQGSEA. The CDR3 contains 17 residues. CDR3 in DNA: TGCAGCGTTGTCTCTCGGGAGGCGGGAGGGCGTTCCCACGAGCAGTACTTC. Its translation is CSVVSREAGGRSHEQYF.

This clone was detected only a few times. Other nucleotide sequences from this sample produce the same CDR3. This chain connects TRBV4-2 to TRBJ2-1, with D possibly being TRBD2 (5 bases). CDR1 LGHNA and CDR2 YNFKEQ come from the germline V gene. This CDR3 spans 16 amino acids. V was shortened by 1 base and J by 0 bases, with 10 bases between the two germline ends. CDR3 sequence: CASSQGEGSSYNEQFF. The CDR3, as DNA: TGTGCCAGCAGCCAAGGTGAGGGAAGCTCCTACAATGAGCAGTTCTTC.

V gene TRBV27 combines with J gene TRBJ1-2; TRBD1 agrees at 8 bases. V was pared by 0 bases and J by 7 bases, with 4 bases of the junction left unmatched. CDR3 length: 14 amino acids. Germline loops: CDR1 MNHEY, CDR2 SMNVEV (reference sequence). Here the CDR3 reads CASSLSDRVGGYTF. CDR3 sequence (DNA): TGTGCCAGCAGTTTATCGGACAGGGTGGGTGGCTACACCTTC.

The chain employs TRBV19 and TRBJ2-7; 10 nucleotides line up with TRBD2. The CDR3 runs to 15 residues. Losses at the gene ends were 3 bases for V and 4 bases for J; bases not matched to a gene: 6. The germline V gene has CDR1 LNHDA and CDR2 SQIVND (reference sequence). The CDR3 is CASSIAGLAVYEQYF. Here the CDR3 DNA reads TGTGCCAGTAGTATTGCCGGACTAGCGGTTTACGAGCAGTACTTC.

J is TRBJ2-7 and V is TRBV28; 9 bases agree with TRBD1. With V trimmed by 8 bases and J by 5 bases, 4 bases remained unmatched. This CDR3 spans 12 amino acids. CDR1 MDHEN and CDR2 SYDVKM come from the germline V gene. CDR3 in amino acids: CASRDRVNEQYF. In nucleotides, the CDR3 is TGTGCCAGCCGGGACAGGGTCAACGAGCAGTACTTC.

The V gene is TRBV27, the J gene TRBJ2-5, with TRBD1 as a possible D gene (6 bases). The CDR3 has 13 amino acids. CDR1 is MNHEY and CDR2 is SMNVEV in the germline V gene (reference sequence). Trimming left V 3 bases short and J 5 bases short, with 10 bases between. The chain's CDR3 is CASSFAGVETQYF. CDR3 nucleotides: TGTGCCAGCAGTTTCGCAGGGGTCGAGACCCAGTACTTC.

V gene TRBV4-1 combines with J gene TRBJ1-4; D call uncertain. V was pared by 0 bases and J by 0 bases, with 14 bases between. Germline loops: CDR1 MGHRA, CDR2 YSYEKL. The CDR3 totals 18 residues. CDR3 loop: CASSQDLRRVTTNEKLFF. The CDR3 DNA sequence: TGCGCCAGCAGCCAAGATCTAAGGAGAGTAACAACTAATGAAAAACTGTTTTTT.

On this clone: The junction shows a germline mismatch at one end, possibly a read error. The rearrangement joins TRBV20-1 to TRBJ1-1; weak D call: TRBD1 (5 bases). Germline-derived CDR1 and CDR2 are DFQATT and SNEGSKA (reference sequence). The CDR3 runs 11 residues. The CDR3 is CSARDQTGPYF. Here the CDR3 DNA reads TGCAGTGCTAGAGATCAAACAGGTCCATACTTT.

The CDR3 loop reads CASTKREEQTQYF. Written as DNA, the CDR3 is TGTGCCAGCACTAAGCGGGAGGAACAGACCCAGTACTTC. The chain recombines TRBV2 with TRBJ2-5, with 9 bases fitting TRBD2. The V gene end was trimmed by 7 bases and the J gene end by 6 bases; junction bases not matched to a gene: 6. The CDR3 is made up of 13 amino acids. Germline V CDR1 and CDR2: SNHLY, FYNNEI.